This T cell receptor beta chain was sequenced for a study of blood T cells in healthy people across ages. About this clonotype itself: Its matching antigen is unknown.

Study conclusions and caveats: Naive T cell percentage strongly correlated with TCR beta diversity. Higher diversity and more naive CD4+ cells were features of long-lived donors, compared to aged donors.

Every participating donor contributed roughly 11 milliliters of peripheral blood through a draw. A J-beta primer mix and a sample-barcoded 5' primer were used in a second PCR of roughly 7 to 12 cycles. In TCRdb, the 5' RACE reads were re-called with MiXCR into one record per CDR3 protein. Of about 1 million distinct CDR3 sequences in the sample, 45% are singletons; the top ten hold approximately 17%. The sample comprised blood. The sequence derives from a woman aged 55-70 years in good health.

This chain's CDR3 is CASSRPHIRGNYNEQFF. Written as DNA, the CDR3 is TGTGCCAGCAGTAGACCCCATATCCGGGGAAACTACAATGAGCAGTTCTTC. The chain recombines TRBV6-1 with TRBJ2-1; tentative D call: TRBD2 (5 bases). Looked up from germline, CDR1 is MNHNS and CDR2 is SASEGT. The CDR3 sequence is 17 residues long. V was pared by 5 bases and J by 3 bases, with 20 bases between.